Listed here are 20 T cell receptor beta chains from one sample, sequenced in a study of blood T cell repertoires in COVID-19. This table comes from immunoSEQ multiplex PCR, and its TCRdb copy is limited to in-frame clones, with some not included. The sample shows around 370,000 clones, 90% of them seen only once. Sequenced input: peripheral blood. The receptors come from a man younger than 35 with active or convalescent COVID-19.

The genes are TRBV6-5 and TRBJ1-4, with D possibly TRBD1 on 5 matching bases. V was shortened by 2 bases and J by 8 bases, with 12 bases between the two germline ends. The germline V gene encodes CDR1 MNHEY and CDR2 SVGAGI. The CDR3 covers 14 residues. CDR3 in amino acids: CASSYGGGGEKLFF. Written as DNA, the CDR3 is TGTGCCAGCAGTTACGGGGGAGGAGGGGAAAAACTGTTTTTT.

This chain uses TRBV9 with TRBJ2-2; D not certain. V dropped 0 bases and J dropped 0 bases, with 12 bases sitting between them. The V gene's germline CDR1 is SGDLS and CDR2 YYNGEE. The CDR3 has 17 amino acids. The CDR3 DNA reads TGTGCCAGCAGCGTAGCCCGAGGCAGCCCGAACACCGGGGAGCTGTTTTTT. Protein sequence: CASSVARGSPNTGELFF.

This clone was picked up one time. This sequence joins TRBV18 and TRBJ2-3; maybe TRBD2 (5 bases). The CDR3 is made up of 13 amino acids. The V gene's germline CDR1 is KGHSH and CDR2 LQKENI. V lost 6 bases and J lost 4, with 11 bases in between. In nucleotides, the CDR3 is TGTGCCAGCTCCTATGAGCGGTCAGATACGCAGTATTTT. Its protein is CASSYERSDTQYF.

V and J are TRBV28 and TRBJ2-3, with a tentative D call TRBD2 (6 bases). There are 14 residues in the CDR3. Trimming shortened V by 3 bases and J by 1 base, and 8 bases separated the two germline ends. The germline V gene has CDR1 MDHEN and CDR2 SYDVKM. In DNA, the CDR3 is TGTGCCAGCAGTTTTATAGCGGGCACAGATACGCAGTATTTT. This encodes CASSFIAGTDTQYF.

About this clone: Other nucleotide sequences from this sample produce the same CDR3. The chain couples TRBV6-5 to TRBJ1-5; TRBD1 matches 9 bases. Germline assignment: CDR1 MNHEY and CDR2 SVGAGI. V dropped 5 bases and J dropped 1; count of bases not matched to a gene: 3. The CDR3 sequence is 15 residues long. For the CDR3, the DNA is TGTGCCAGCAGTAAGGACAGGGGAAGCAATCAGCCCCAGCATTTT. Translated: CASSKDRGSNQPQHF.

The chain uses TRBV10-2 and TRBJ1-1; D is ambiguous. Germline-derived CDR1 and CDR2 are WSHSY and SAAADI. The CDR3 is made up of 14 amino acids. Trimming pared 4 bases from V and 1 base from J, leaving 10 bases between. The CDR3 DNA is TGCGCCAGCAGTGGATTGGGCAGGAACACTGAAGCTTTCTTT. Amino acid sequence: CASSGLGRNTEAFF.

The chain joins TRBV4-3 to TRBJ2-1; TRBD2 aligns across 9 bases. CDR1 LGHNA and CDR2 YSLEER come from the germline V gene. V gave up 0 bases and J gave up 4 bases; unmatched junction bases: 4. The CDR3 extends over 16 amino acids. For the CDR3, the DNA is TGCGCCAGCAGCCAAGATCCTAGCGGGACGTACAATGAGCAGTTCTTC. Residues: CASSQDPSGTYNEQFF.

This rearrangement joins TRBV7-2 to TRBJ2-2; maybe TRBD2 (6 bases). The germline CDR1 and CDR2 sequences are SGHTA and FQGNSA. This CDR3 has 14 residues. V was pared by 5 bases and J by 6 bases, with 13 bases between. This CDR3 reads CASSTTPGAGELFF. The CDR3 nucleotides are TGTGCCAGCAGCACCACGCCGGGAGCCGGGGAGCTGTTTTTT. Full variable domain (rest looked up from reference TRBV7-2 and TRBJ2-2): GAGVSQSPSNKVTEKGKDVELRCDPISGHTALYWYRQSLGQGLEFLIYFQGNSAPDKSGLPSDRFSAERTGGSVSTLTIQRTQQEDSAVYLCASSTTPGAGELFFGEGSRLTVL.

J is TRBJ1-5 and V is TRBV15; D uncertain. Germline V gives CDR1 LNHNV, CDR2 YYDKDF (reference sequence). The CDR3 contains 14 residues. V gave up 4 bases and J gave up 4 bases, with 11 bases separating them. The CDR3 coding sequence is TGTGCCACCAGCACCGGGAGAAAAAATCAGCCCCAGCATTTT. This translates into CATSTGRKNQPQHF. The entire variable domain, with the rest obtained from reference TRBV15 and TRBJ1-5, is as follows: DAMVIQNPRYQVTQFGKPVTLSCSQTLNHNVMYWYQQKSSQAPKLLFHYYDKDFNNEADTPDNFQSRRPNTSFCFLDIRSPGLGDTAMYLCATSTGRKNQPQHFGDGTRLSIL.

The chain has TRBV6-2 or TRBV6-3 and TRBJ1-5; D may be TRBD1 (5 bases). V lost 3 bases and J lost 4, with 10 bases in between. Germline assignment: CDR1 MNHEY and CDR2 SVGEGT. The CDR3 sequence is 14 residues long. Here the CDR3 DNA reads TGTGCCAGCAGTTATGTGGGGACTAATCAGCCCCAGCATTTT. This codes for CASSYVGTNQPQHF.

This clone appeared a single time. Here the CDR3 reads CASSQVLGGASRQFF. The CDR3 DNA follows: TGCGCCAGCAGCCAAGTATTAGGGGGCGCCTCTCGGCAGTTCTTC. This chain connects TRBV4-3 to TRBJ2-1; 7 bases line up with TRBD1. CDR1 is LGHNA, CDR2 YSLEER, per germline. CDR3 length: 15 residues. J was trimmed by 12 bases and V by 1 base; bases with no gene match: 12.

V usage is TRBV9 and J usage is TRBJ2-3, with 10 bases fitting TRBD2. This CDR3 region has 15 residues. V lost 7 bases to trimming and J lost 4 bases; unmatched junction nucleotides: 9. Germline CDR1 SGDLS, CDR2 YYNGEE. The CDR3 reads CASGASGSLADTQYF. In DNA, the CDR3 is TGTGCCAGCGGGGCTAGCGGGAGTTTAGCAGATACGCAGTATTTT.

The rearrangement joins TRBV5-6 to TRBJ1-1; D uncertain. CDR1 and CDR2 from the germline V gene are SGHDT and YYEEEE. CDR3 length: 12 residues. V was shortened by 4 bases and J by 4 bases, with 8 bases between the two germline ends. CDR3 loop: CASSPGRTEAFF. CDR3 bases: TGTGCCAGCAGCCCAGGTCGCACTGAAGCTTTCTTT.

The rearrangement uses TRBV28 and TRBJ1-5, with D perhaps TRBD1 (6 bases). This CDR3 region has 15 residues. V was shortened by 5 bases and J by 5 bases, with 16 bases between the two germline ends. CDR1 MDHEN and CDR2 SYDVKM come from the germline V gene. CDR3 residues: CASSPNRVGYQPQHF. The CDR3 region has the DNA TGTGCCAGCAGTCCGAACAGGGTTGGTTATCAGCCCCAGCATTTT.

The chain combines TRBV29-1 with TRBJ2-5, with 7 bases fitting TRBD1. Trimming cost V 6 bases and J 5 bases; bases outside gene matches: 6. Germline lookup yields CDR1 SQVTM and CDR2 ANQGSEA. The CDR3 spans 12 residues. DNA for the CDR3: TGCAGCGTGGCGACAGGGTCGGAGACCCAGTACTTC. Translated, it gives CSVATGSETQYF.

The J gene is TRBJ1-4, the V gene TRBV28; TRBD1 matches 7 bases. The V gene's germline CDR1 is MDHEN and CDR2 SYDVKM. Germline trimming cut 5 bases from V and 8 bases from J; bases unmatched to any gene: 11. This CDR3 has 15 residues. CDR3 sequence (DNA): TGTGCCAGCAGTCTCGGACAGGATGGTCGGGAAAAACTGTTTTTT. Residues: CASSLGQDGREKLFF.

The V and J genes are TRBV27 and TRBJ1-5; D uncertain. Trimming left V 2 bases short and J 8 bases short, with 10 bases between. Germline values: CDR1 MNHEY, CDR2 SMNVEV (reference sequence). The CDR3 length is 13 residues. The CDR3 bases are TGTGCCAGCAGTTTAAGACGGGATGAGCCCCAGCATTTT. It encodes CASSLRRDEPQHF.

The chain carries TRBV2 and TRBJ1-4; D ambiguous. Trimming removed 5 bases from V and 1 base from J, with 11 bases in between. Germline CDR1 SNHLY, CDR2 FYNNEI. The CDR3 length is 15 residues. The CDR3 is CASSRLLGTNEKLFF. The CDR3 bases are TGTGCCAGCAGTCGACTACTCGGAACTAATGAAAAACTGTTTTTT.

V is TRBV4-3 and J is TRBJ1-4; D gene ambiguous. Per germline, CDR1 LGHNA and CDR2 YSLEER. The CDR3 is made up of 14 amino acids. Between the trimmed V and J ends, which lost 4 bases and 10 bases, there was a span of 16 bases. This chain's CDR3 is CASSRAEEVGKLFF. In nucleotides, the CDR3 is TGCGCCAGCAGCCGAGCCGAAGAGGTTGGAAAACTGTTTTTT.

The rearrangement uses TRBV7-2 and TRBJ2-5; 8 nucleotides agree with TRBD1. The germline CDR1 and CDR2 sequences are SGHTA and FQGNSA. The CDR3 totals 16 residues. V gave up 5 bases and J gave up 0 bases; unmatched junction bases: 8. The CDR3 coding sequence is TGTGCCAGCAGCCACGGACAGGGCATGTACCAAGAGACCCAGTACTTC. Protein sequence: CASSHGQGMYQETQYF.